The rows below give T cell receptor beta chains drawn from one sample of a study of human T cells and chemical hapten exposure. TCRdb used MiXCR to reprocess the RACE reads, holding one entry per CDR3 protein. The sample comprises around 77,000 distinct CDR3 sequences, approximately 9.4% of which are singletons, and over 3% rests with the top ten. Sequenced material: whole blood, taken in connection with sensitization to the hapten diphenylcyclopropenone (DPC). Every receptor here comes from a middle-aged woman with alopecia areata. Some clones in this sample may be carry-over from other donors' samples. Both conserved end residues are part of each CDR3. D genes are given only for firm matches. Where a row states a size, it is once, few, many or the class of an expanded clone; other rows omit it.

NA few TRBJ1-1 TRBV29-1 CSAASTNTEAFF TGCAGCGCCGCGTCCACGAACACTGAAGCTTTCTTT
NA many TRBJ2-4 TRBV4-2 CASSPQPGGLAKNIQYF TGTGCCAGCAGCCCCCAGCCGGGGGGCCTAGCCAAAAACATTCAGTACTTC
TRBD1 many TRBJ1-5 TRBV12-3/TRBV12-4 CASSRMDRNQPQHF TGTGCCAGCAGTCGCATGGACAGGAATCAGCCCCAGCATTTT
NA NA TRBJ2-3 TRBV12-3/TRBV12-4 CASSLTGDTQYF TGTGCCAGCAGCCTAACGGGGGATACGCAGTATTTT
NA NA TRBJ2-5 TRBV28 CASRRTALHQETQYF TGTGCCAGCAGGCGGACAGCGCTCCACCAAGAGACCCAGTACTTC
NA few TRBJ2-3 TRBV6-2/TRBV6-3 CASKDSRAADTQYF TGTGCCAGCAAGGACAGTCGGGCTGCAGATACGCAGTATTTT
NA many TRBJ2-2 TRBV18 CASSLTPSKNTGELFF TGTGCCAGCTCACTCACCCCCAGCAAGAACACCGGGGAGCTGTTTTTT
NA few TRBJ2-1 TRBV29-1 CSVEDAGGGEQFF TGCAGCGTTGAAGATGCCGGGGGCGGGGAGCAGTTCTTC
NA many TRBJ2-5 TRBV11-2 CASSPVTGEKETQYF TGTGCCAGCAGCCCGGTGACGGGGGAGAAAGAGACCCAGTACTTC
TRBD1 many TRBJ2-7 TRBV6-5 CASSRLGTGGYEQYF TGTGCCAGCAGTAGGCTCGGGACAGGGGGCTACGAGCAGTACTTC
NA few TRBJ1-3 TRBV5-4 CASSLNDGNTIYF TGTGCCAGCAGCTTGAACGATGGAAACACCATATATTTT
NA few TRBJ1-6 TRBV4-1 CASSQVVPATDYNSPLHF TGCGCCAGCAGCCAAGTCGTCCCTGCCACAGATTATAATTCACCCCTCCACTTT
NA NA TRBJ2-1 TRBV2 CASGQLGVGAYNEQFF TGTGCCAGCGGCCAGCTGGGGGTTGGGGCCTACAATGAGCAGTTCTTC
NA many TRBJ2-7 TRBV3-1 CASSQTSFDEQYF TGTGCCAGCAGCCAGACGAGCTTTGACGAGCAGTACTTC
TRBD1 few TRBJ1-1 TRBV7-9 CASSLSGTGGPNTEAFF TGTGCCAGCAGCTTATCTGGGACAGGGGGCCCGAACACTGAAGCTTTCTTT
NA many TRBJ1-2 TRBV20-1 CSASPEGYGYTF TGCAGTGCTAGTCCGGAGGGCTATGGCTACACCTTC
NA NA TRBJ1-1 TRBV29-1 CSSCSGGNTEAFF TGCAGCTCCTGTTCGGGAGGGAACACTGAAGCTTTCTTT
NA many TRBJ2-1 TRBV6-2/TRBV6-3 CASSSGGGGRTYNEQFF TGTGCCAGCAGTTCAGGGGGTGGAGGGAGAACCTACAATGAGCAGTTCTTC
NA few TRBJ1-2 TRBV10-3 CAISDSRVASNYGYTF TGTGCCATCAGTGACTCCCGGGTCGCTTCTAACTATGGCTACACCTTC
NA many TRBJ2-4 TRBV29-1 CSVEGVAKNIQYF TGCAGCGTTGAAGGCGTAGCCAAAAACATTCAGTACTTC
NA many TRBJ1-3 TRBV28 CASYPRDRYTSGNTIYF TGTGCCAGTTACCCCCGGGACCGCTATACCTCTGGAAACACCATATATTTT
NA NA TRBJ2-1 TRBV12-3/TRBV12-4 CASEESSYNEQFF TGTGCCAGCGAGGAAAGCTCCTACAATGAGCAGTTCTTC
NA NA TRBJ1-3 TRBV9 CASSPTVAGNTIYF TGTGCCAGCAGCCCGACAGTAGCTGGAAACACCATATATTTT
NA few TRBJ1-1 TRBV20-1 CSASPISTNTEAFF TGCAGTGCTAGCCCGATCAGTACGAACACTGAAGCTTTCTTT
TRBD2 many TRBJ2-1 TRBV11-2 CASSLGTGTSGGAAQFF TGTGCCAGCAGCTTGGGCACCGGGACTAGCGGGGGGGCTGCCCAGTTCTTC
NA NA TRBJ1-1 TRBV29-1 CSVRALWGEAFF TGCAGCGTTAGGGCCCTTTGGGGTGAAGCTTTCTTT
TRBD2 many TRBJ2-1 TRBV6-2/TRBV6-3 CASSSTSGGLSYNEQFF TGTGCCAGCAGTTCTACTAGCGGGGGGCTCTCCTACAATGAGCAGTTCTTC
NA NA TRBJ2-7 TRBV7-9 CASSPRGADSYEQYF TGTGCCAGCAGCCCCAGAGGAGCCGACTCCTACGAGCAGTACTTC
NA NA TRBJ2-5 TRBV28 CASSPTGREETQYF TGTGCCAGCAGTCCTACAGGGCGAGAAGAGACCCAGTACTTC
NA many TRBJ2-7 TRBV5-6 CASSLETAYEQYF TGTGCCAGCAGCTTGGAGACAGCCTACGAGCAGTACTTC
TRBD1 NA TRBJ1-4 TRBV12-3/TRBV12-4 CASSFPTGGSEKLFF TGTGCCAGCAGTTTCCCGACAGGGGGAAGTGAAAAACTGTTTTTT
TRBD1 many TRBJ1-1 TRBV7-9 CASRGDGTGEAFF TGTGCCAGCAGGGGGGACGGGACAGGTGAAGCTTTCTTT
NA many TRBJ2-1 TRBV12-3/TRBV12-4 CASSFQGGRNEQFF TGTGCCAGCAGTTTTCAAGGGGGGAGGAATGAGCAGTTCTTC
NA few TRBJ1-2 TRBV6-5 CASSLPGGNYGYTF TGTGCCAGCAGTTTGCCGGGAGGGAACTATGGCTACACCTTC
TRBD2 few TRBJ2-2 TRBV7-9 CASSFQRENTGELFF TGTGCCAGCAGCTTCCAGCGGGAAAACACCGGGGAGCTGTTTTTT
NA NA TRBJ2-3 TRBV6-6 CASSYYNRVRTDTQYF TGTGCCAGCAGTTACTACAACAGGGTCCGCACAGATACGCAGTATTTT
NA few TRBJ1-4 TRBV7-9 CASSSPFHGNEKLFF TGTGCCAGCAGCTCCCCGTTTCACGGGAATGAAAAACTGTTTTTT
TRBD2 many TRBJ2-4 TRBV12-3/TRBV12-4 CASRSSGGIDKNIQYF TGTGCCAGCAGATCTAGCGGGGGAATCGACAAAAACATTCAGTACTTC
NA NA TRBJ2-1 TRBV7-9 CASSPGQFPNYNEQFF TGTGCCAGCAGCCCCGGACAGTTCCCCAATTACAATGAGCAGTTCTTC
TRBD2 few TRBJ2-2 TRBV29-1 CSVDSSGGNTGELFF TGCAGCGTTGACTCTAGCGGGGGGAACACCGGGGAGCTGTTTTTT
NA many TRBJ2-5 TRBV7-8 CASTPSRSELETQYF TGTGCCAGCACTCCGTCCCGGAGCGAATTGGAGACCCAGTACTTC
TRBD1 many TRBJ2-7 TRBV6-1 CASSSQGAPYEQYF TGTGCCAGCAGTTCACAGGGGGCTCCCTACGAGCAGTACTTC
NA few TRBJ2-7 TRBV2 CASSGTPYEQYF TGTGCCAGCTCGGGGACTCCCTACGAGCAGTACTTC
NA many TRBJ2-6 TRBV20-1 CSGRQGGSGANVLTF TGCAGCGGACGACAGGGAGGGTCTGGGGCCAACGTCCTGACTTTC
TRBD2 few TRBJ2-3 TRBV6-2/TRBV6-3 CASSILLLAGETDTQYF TGTGCCAGCAGTATTCTCCTGCTAGCGGGGGAAACGGATACGCAGTATTTT